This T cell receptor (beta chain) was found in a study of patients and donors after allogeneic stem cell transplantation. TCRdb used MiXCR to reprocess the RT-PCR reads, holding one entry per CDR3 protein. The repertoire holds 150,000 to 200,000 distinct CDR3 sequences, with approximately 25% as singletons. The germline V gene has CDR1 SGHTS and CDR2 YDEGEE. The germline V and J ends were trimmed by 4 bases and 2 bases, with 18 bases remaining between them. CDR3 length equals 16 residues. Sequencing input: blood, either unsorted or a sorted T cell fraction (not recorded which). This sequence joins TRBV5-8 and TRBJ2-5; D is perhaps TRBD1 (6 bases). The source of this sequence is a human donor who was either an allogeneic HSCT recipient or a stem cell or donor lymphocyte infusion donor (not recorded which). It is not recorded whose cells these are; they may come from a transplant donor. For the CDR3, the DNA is TGTGCCAGCAGCCCTATCGTAGGGGGATTGCAAGAGACCCAGTACTTC. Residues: CASSPIVGGLQETQYF.